Following are 9 T cell receptor beta chains from one sample sequenced in a study of blood T cells in healthy people across ages. Next came a second PCR, run for about 6 to 12 cycles, which used a sample-barcoded 5' primer along with a J-beta primer mix. TCRdb ran MiXCR on the 5' RACE reads and lists one entry per CDR3 protein. The sample has about 760,000 distinct CDR3 sequences; approximately 25% are singletons. This same sample was also part of a study on T cells of mothers and their children.

The sequencing sample was made of blood. Every receptor here comes from a boy between 10 and 17 years old in good health.

This clonotype was counted only a few times. The chain combines TRBV5-5 with TRBJ1-1; D is unresolved. Trimming took 1 base from V and 4 from J, leaving 14 bases between them. Per germline, CDR1 SGHKS and CDR2 YYEKEE (reference sequence). The CDR3 loop spans 15 amino acids. The CDR3 here is CASSLSAWSGTEAFF. The CDR3 DNA is TGTGCCAGCAGCTTGTCTGCCTGGAGCGGCACTGAAGCTTTCTTT.

This chain joins TRBV5-1 and TRBJ2-7; D call uncertain. The V end lost 3 bases, the J end lost 2 bases, and 9 bases lay between the germline ends. CDR3 length: 13 amino acids. Germline-derived CDR1 and CDR2 are SGHRS and YFSETQ. The CDR3 protein is CASSYLGPYEQYF. CDR3 sequence (DNA): TGCGCCAGCAGCTACCTCGGTCCCTACGAGCAGTACTTC.

The chain links TRBV7-3 to TRBJ2-5; the match to TRBD2 covers 10 bases. V shed 0 bases and J 4 bases; nucleotides not matched to a gene: 2. CDR1 is SGHTA and CDR2 is FQGTGA in the germline V gene. The CDR3 sequence is 15 residues long. CDR3 in amino acids: CASSLTGTSAETQYF. In DNA form, the CDR3 reads TGTGCCAGCAGCTTAACTGGGACTAGCGCAGAGACCCAGTACTTC.

This clonotype was detected ten times or more. This sequence joins TRBV29-1 and TRBJ1-1; D remains unclear. This CDR3 is 13 amino acids long. Trimming stripped 1 base from V and 0 bases from J, with 6 bases between. Germline V gene sequence: CDR1 SQVTM, CDR2 ANQGSEA. The CDR3 coding sequence is TGCAGCGTTGAAGGGGTCTTGAACACTGAAGCTTTCTTT. Its protein product is CSVEGVLNTEAFF. Based on the CDR3 plus reference TRBV29-1 and TRBJ1-1, the full variable domain is SAVISQKPSRDICQRGTSLTIQCQVDSQVTMMFWYRQQPGQSLTLIATANQGSEATYESGFVIDKFPISRPNLTFSTLTVSNMSPEDSSIYLCSVEGVLNTEAFFGQGTRLTVV.

The chain joins TRBV12-3 or TRBV12-4 to TRBJ2-7; tentatively, D is TRBD2 (6 bases). V was trimmed by 7 bases and J by 6 bases, leaving 10 bases between them. This CDR3 is 11 amino acids long. CDR3 coding DNA: TGTGCCAGCACCATGGGGGGCGAGCAGTACTTC. It translates to CASTMGGEQYF.

J is TRBJ1-4 and V is TRBV19; D gene uncertain. The germline gives CDR1 LNHDA, CDR2 SQIVND (reference sequence). The CDR3 runs to 17 residues. The V end lost 2 bases, the J end lost 2 bases, and 15 bases lay between the germline ends. The CDR3 region is CASSIIRQIGTNEKLFF. The CDR3 nucleotides read TGTGCCAGTAGTATAATCCGGCAGATTGGGACTAATGAAAAACTGTTTTTT. The complete variable domain, with remaining parts taken from reference TRBV19 and TRBJ1-4, reads DGGITQSPKYLFRKEGQNVTLSCEQNLNHDAMYWYRQDPGQGLRLIYYSQIVNDFQKGDIAEGYSVSREKKESFPLTVTSAQKNPTAFYLCASSIIRQIGTNEKLFFGSGTQLSVL.

This clonotype was seen a handful of times. The chain couples TRBV27 to TRBJ1-4; no reliable D call. The CDR3 length is 13 residues. The V gene lost 5 bases and the J gene lost 8 bases, with 12 bases spanning the gap. Germline V gene data show CDR1 as MNHEY and CDR2 as SMNVEV (reference sequence). CDR3 bases: TGTGCCAGCAGTAAACGTGACGGCGAAAAACTGTTTTTT. It encodes CASSKRDGEKLFF.

This clonotype was seen a handful of times. This chain uses TRBV19 with TRBJ2-1; 8 bases fit TRBD2. The DNA matches TRBJ2-5 better at its end, which makes the J call doubtful. This CDR3 comprises 17 residues. The germline V gene has CDR1 LNHDA and CDR2 SQIVND (reference sequence). The CDR3 reads CASSIFGAAGEGETQYF. The CDR3 DNA is TGTGCCAGTAGTATTTTCGGGGCAGCGGGAGAGGGAGAGACCCAGTACTTC.

The V and J genes are TRBV11-2 and TRBJ2-7; 12 bases line up with TRBD2. CDR1 is SGHAT and CDR2 is FQNNGV in the germline V gene. This CDR3 comprises 18 residues. V lost 0 bases and J lost 3; bases outside the gene matches: 9. The CDR3 DNA is TGTGCCAGCAGCTTAGACTCCGGACTAGCGGGGTTCAGCTACGAGCAGTACTTC. Amino acid sequence: CASSLDSGLAGFSYEQYF.